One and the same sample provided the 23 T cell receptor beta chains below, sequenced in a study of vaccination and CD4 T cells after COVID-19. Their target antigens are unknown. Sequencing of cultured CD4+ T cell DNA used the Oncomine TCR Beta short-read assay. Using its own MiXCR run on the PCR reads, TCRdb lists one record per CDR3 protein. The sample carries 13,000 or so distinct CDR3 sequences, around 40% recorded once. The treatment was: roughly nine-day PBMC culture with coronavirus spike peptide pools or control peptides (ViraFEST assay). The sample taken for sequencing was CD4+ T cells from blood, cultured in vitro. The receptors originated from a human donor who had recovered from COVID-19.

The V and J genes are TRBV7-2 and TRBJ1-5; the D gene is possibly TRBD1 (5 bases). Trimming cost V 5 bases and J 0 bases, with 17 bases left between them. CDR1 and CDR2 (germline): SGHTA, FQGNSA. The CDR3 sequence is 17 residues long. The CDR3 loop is CASSPRAGSYSNQPQHF. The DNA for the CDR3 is TGTGCCAGCAGCCCACGAGCAGGGTCGTATAGCAATCAGCCCCAGCATTTT.

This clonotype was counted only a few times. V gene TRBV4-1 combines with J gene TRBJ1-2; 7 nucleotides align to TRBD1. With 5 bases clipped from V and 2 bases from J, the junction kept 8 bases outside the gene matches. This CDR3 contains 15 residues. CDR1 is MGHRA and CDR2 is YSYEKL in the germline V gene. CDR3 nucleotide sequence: TGCGCCAGCAGCTTCCGTTCGGGACAGAACTATGGCTACACCTTC. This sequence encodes CASSFRSGQNYGYTF.

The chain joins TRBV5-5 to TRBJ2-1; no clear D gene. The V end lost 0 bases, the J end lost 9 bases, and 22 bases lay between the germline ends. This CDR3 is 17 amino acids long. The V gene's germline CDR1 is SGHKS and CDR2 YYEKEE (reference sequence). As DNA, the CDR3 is TGTGCCAGCAGCTTGGGTGCTTTCGAGCTTATAGGCGGTGAGCAGTTCTTC. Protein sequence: CASSLGAFELIGGEQFF.

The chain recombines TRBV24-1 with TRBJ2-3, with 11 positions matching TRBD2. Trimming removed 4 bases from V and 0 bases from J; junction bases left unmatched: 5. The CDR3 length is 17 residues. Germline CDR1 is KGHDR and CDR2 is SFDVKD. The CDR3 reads CATSDTSGGYSTDTQYF. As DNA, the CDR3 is TGTGCCACCAGTGACACTAGCGGGGGTTACAGCACAGATACGCAGTATTTT.

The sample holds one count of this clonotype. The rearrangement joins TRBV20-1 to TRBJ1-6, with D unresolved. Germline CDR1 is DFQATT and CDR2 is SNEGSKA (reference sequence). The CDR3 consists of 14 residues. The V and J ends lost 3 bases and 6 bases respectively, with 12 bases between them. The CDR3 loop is CSARPGVSNSPLHF. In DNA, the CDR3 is TGCAGTGCTAGGCCGGGAGTCTCTAATTCACCCCTCCACTTT.

The CDR3 sequence is CSASPPLGGIWGTDTQYF. The CDR3 DNA reads as TGCAGTGCTAGCCCCCCCCTGGGGGGGATATGGGGCACAGATACGCAGTATTTT. V is TRBV20-1 and J is TRBJ2-3; 7 bases line up with TRBD2. Germline V gene sequence: CDR1 DFQATT, CDR2 SNEGSKA (reference sequence). J was trimmed by 1 base and V by 3 bases; bases with no gene match: 16. There are 18 residues in the CDR3.

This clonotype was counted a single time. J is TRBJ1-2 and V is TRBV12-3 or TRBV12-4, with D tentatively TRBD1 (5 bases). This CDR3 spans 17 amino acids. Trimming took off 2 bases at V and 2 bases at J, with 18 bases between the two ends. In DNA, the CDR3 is TGTGCCAGCAGTTTATCTCTTCCCGGGACTGCAAACTATGGCTACACCTTC. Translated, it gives CASSLSLPGTANYGYTF.

The CDR3 protein is CASRRTGDNYGYTF. Written as DNA, the CDR3 is TGTGCCAGCAGAAGGACAGGGGACAACTATGGCTACACCTTC. The gene calls are TRBV12-3 or TRBV12-4 and TRBJ1-2; 9 bases are shared with TRBD1. The CDR3 spans 14 residues. With V trimmed by 6 bases and J by 2 bases, 4 bases remained unmatched.

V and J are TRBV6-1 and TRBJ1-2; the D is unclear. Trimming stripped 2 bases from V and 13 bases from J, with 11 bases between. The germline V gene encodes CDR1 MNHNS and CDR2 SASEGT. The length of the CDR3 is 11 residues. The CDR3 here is CASSEQVFGTF. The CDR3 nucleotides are TGTGCCAGCAGTGAACAGGTCTTTGGCACCTTC.

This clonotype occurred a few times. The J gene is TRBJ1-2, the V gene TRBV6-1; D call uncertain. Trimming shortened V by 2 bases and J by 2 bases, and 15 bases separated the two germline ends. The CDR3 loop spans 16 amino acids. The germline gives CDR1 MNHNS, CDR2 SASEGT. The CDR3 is CASSESKGNPNYGYTF. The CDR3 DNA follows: TGTGCCAGCAGTGAATCGAAAGGGAACCCCAACTATGGCTACACCTTC.

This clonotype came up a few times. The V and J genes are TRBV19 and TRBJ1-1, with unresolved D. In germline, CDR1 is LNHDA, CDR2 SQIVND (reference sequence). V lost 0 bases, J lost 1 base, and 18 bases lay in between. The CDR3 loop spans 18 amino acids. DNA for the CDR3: TGTGCCAGTAGTATAGAATGGAGTGTCCCCCTCACGAACACTGAAGCTTTCTTT. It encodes CASSIEWSVPLTNTEAFF.

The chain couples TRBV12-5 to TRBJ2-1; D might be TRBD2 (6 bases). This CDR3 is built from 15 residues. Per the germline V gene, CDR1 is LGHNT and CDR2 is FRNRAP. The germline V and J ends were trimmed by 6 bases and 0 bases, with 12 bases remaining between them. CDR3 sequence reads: CASGRGMSSYNEQFF. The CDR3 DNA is TGTGCTAGTGGACGCGGGATGAGCTCCTACAATGAGCAGTTCTTC. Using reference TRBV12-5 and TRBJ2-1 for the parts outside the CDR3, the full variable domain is DARVTQTPRHKVTEMGQEVTMRCQPILGHNTVFWYRQTMMQGLELLAYFRNRAPLDDSGMPKDRFSAEMPDATLATLKIQPSEPRDSAVYFCASGRGMSSYNEQFFGPGTRLTVL.

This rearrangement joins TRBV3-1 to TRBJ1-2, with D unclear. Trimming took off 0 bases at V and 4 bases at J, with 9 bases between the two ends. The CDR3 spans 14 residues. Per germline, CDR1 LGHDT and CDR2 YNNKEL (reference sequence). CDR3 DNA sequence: TGTGCCAGCAGCCAAGATTTTGGCAGCTATGGCTACACCTTC. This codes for CASSQDFGSYGYTF.

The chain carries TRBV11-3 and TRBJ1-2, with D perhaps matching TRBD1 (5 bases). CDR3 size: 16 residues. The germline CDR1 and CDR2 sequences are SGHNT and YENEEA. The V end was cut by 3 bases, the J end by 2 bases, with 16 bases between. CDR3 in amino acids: CASSFEGWGGNYGYTF. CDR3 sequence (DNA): TGTGCCAGCAGCTTTGAAGGATGGGGGGGGAACTATGGCTACACCTTC.

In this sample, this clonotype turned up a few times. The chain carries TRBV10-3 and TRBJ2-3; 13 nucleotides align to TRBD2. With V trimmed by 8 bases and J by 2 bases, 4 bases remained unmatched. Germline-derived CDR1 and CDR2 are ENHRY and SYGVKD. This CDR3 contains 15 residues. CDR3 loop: CAIGGLAGVTDTQYF. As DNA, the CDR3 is TGTGCCATCGGAGGACTAGCGGGGGTCACAGATACGCAGTATTTT.

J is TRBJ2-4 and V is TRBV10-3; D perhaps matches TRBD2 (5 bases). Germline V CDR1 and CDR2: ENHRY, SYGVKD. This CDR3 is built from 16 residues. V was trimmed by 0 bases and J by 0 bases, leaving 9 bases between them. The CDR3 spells CAISESPGVAKNIQYF. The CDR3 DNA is TGTGCCATCAGTGAGTCCCCCGGGGTAGCCAAAAACATTCAGTACTTC.

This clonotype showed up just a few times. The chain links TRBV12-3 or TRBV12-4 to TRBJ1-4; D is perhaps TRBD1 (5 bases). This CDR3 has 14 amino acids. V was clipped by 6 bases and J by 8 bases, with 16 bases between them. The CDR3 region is CASRISGGGEKLFF. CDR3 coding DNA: TGTGCCAGCAGAATCTCCGGGGGAGGGGAAAAACTGTTTTTT.

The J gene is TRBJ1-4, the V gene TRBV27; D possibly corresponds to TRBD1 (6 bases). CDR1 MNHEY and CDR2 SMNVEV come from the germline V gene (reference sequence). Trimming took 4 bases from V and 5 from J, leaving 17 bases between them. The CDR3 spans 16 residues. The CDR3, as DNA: TGTGCCAGCAGTTATAATAGGGACACTTCAAATGAAAAACTGTTTTTT. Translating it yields CASSYNRDTSNEKLFF. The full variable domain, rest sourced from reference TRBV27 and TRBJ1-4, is EAQVTQNPRYLITVTGKKLTVTCSQNMNHEYMSWYRQDPGLGLRQIYYSMNVEVTDKGDVPEGYKVSRKEKRNFPLILESPSPNQTSLYFCASSYNRDTSNEKLFFGSGTQLSVL.

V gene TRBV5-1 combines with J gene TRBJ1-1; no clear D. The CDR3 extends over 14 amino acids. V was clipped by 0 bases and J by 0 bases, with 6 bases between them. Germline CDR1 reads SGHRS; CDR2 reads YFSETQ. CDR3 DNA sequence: TGCGCCAGCAGCTTGGGACGGGTGAACACTGAAGCTTTCTTT. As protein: CASSLGRVNTEAFF.

The CDR3 sequence: CASSPGTGQTGELFF. Here the CDR3 DNA reads TGTGCCAGCAGCCCCGGGACAGGGCAGACCGGGGAGCTGTTTTTT. The gene calls are TRBV5-6 and TRBJ2-2; 9 nucleotides align to TRBD1. The CDR3 length is 15 residues. V was pared by 4 bases and J by 5 bases, with 6 bases of the junction left unmatched. Per germline, CDR1 SGHDT and CDR2 YYEEEE.

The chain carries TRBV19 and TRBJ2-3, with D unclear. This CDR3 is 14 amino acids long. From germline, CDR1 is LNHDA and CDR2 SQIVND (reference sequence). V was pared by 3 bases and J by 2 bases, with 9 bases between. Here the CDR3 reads CASSISSVTDTQYF. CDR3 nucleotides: TGTGCCAGTAGTATCTCCAGCGTCACAGATACGCAGTATTTT.

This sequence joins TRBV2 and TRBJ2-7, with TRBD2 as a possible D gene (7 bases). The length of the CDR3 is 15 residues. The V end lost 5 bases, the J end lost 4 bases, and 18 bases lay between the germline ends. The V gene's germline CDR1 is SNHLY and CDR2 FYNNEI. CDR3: CASSQGRGALYEQYF. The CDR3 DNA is TGTGCCAGCAGTCAAGGTCGGGGGGCGTTGTACGAGCAGTACTTC.

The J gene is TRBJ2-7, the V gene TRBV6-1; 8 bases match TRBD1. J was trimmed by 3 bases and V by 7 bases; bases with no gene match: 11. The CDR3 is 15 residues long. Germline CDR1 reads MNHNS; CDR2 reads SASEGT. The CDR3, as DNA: TGTGCCAGCATAAGACTGCAGGGGGCAGGCTACGAGCAGTACTTC. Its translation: CASIRLQGAGYEQYF.